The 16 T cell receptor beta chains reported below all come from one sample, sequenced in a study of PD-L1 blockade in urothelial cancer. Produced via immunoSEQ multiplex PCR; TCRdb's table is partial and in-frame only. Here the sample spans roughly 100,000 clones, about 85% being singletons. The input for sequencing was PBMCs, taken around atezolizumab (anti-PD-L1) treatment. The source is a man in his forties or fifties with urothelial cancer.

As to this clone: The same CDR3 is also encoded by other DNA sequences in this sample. CDR3 in amino acids: CASSEEGGWRPQHF. As DNA, the CDR3 is TGTGCCAGCAGTGAAGAGGGGGGGTGGCGGCCCCAGCATTTT. The chain uses TRBV6-1 and TRBJ1-5, with TRBD1 as a possible D gene (6 bases). The CDR3 consists of 14 residues. Germline CDR1 is MNHNS and CDR2 is SASEGT. Trimming pared 1 base from V and 9 bases from J, leaving 13 bases between.

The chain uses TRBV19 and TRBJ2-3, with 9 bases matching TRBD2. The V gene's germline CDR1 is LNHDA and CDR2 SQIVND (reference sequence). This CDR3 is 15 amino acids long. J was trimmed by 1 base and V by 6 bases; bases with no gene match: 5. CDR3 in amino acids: CASRSTSGRTDTQYF. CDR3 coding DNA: TGTGCCAGTAGAAGTACTAGCGGGCGCACAGATACGCAGTATTTT.

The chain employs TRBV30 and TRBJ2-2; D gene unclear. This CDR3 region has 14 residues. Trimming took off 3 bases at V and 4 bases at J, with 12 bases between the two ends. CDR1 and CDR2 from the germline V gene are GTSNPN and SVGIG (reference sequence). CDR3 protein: CAWRLVGRTGELFF. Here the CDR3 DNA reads TGTGCCTGGAGGCTAGTGGGTCGCACCGGGGAGCTGTTTTTT.

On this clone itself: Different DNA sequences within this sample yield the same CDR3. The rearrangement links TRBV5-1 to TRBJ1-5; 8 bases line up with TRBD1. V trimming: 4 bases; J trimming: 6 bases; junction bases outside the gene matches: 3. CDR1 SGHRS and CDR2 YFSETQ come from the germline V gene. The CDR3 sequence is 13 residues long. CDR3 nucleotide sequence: TGCGCCAGCAGCCACGGACAGGGTCAGCCCCAGCATTTT. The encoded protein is CASSHGQGQPQHF.

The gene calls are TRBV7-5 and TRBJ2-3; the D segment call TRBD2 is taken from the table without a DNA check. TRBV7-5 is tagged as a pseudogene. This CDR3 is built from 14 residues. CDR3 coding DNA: TGTGCCAGAACCCTACGGCCGGAGCGGGATACGCAGTATTTT. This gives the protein CARTLRPERDTQYF.

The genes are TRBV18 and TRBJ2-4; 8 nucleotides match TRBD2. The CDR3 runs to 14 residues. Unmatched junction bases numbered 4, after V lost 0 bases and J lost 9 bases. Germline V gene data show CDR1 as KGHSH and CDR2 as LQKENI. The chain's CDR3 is CASSPPAGGGIQYF. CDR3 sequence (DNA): TGTGCCAGCTCACCACCGGCGGGGGGAGGCATTCAGTACTTC.

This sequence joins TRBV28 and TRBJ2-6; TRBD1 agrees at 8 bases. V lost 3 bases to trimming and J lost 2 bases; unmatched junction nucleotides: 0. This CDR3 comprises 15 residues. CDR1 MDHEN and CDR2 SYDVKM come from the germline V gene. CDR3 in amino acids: CASSLTGAGANVLTF. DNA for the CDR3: TGTGCCAGCAGTTTGACAGGGGCTGGGGCCAACGTCCTGACTTTC.

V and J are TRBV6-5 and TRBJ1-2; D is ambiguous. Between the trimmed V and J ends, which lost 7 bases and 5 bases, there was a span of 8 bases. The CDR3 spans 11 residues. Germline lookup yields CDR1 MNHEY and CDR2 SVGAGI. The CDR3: CASIGLYGYTF. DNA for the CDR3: TGTGCCAGCATCGGACTTTATGGCTACACCTTC.

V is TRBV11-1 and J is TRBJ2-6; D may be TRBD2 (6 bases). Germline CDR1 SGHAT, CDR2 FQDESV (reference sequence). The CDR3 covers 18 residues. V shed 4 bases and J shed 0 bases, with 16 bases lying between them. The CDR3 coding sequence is TGTGCCAGCAGCTCCCCGCGGGGACGTTACTCTGGGGCCAACGTCCTGACTTTC. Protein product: CASSSPRGRYSGANVLTF.

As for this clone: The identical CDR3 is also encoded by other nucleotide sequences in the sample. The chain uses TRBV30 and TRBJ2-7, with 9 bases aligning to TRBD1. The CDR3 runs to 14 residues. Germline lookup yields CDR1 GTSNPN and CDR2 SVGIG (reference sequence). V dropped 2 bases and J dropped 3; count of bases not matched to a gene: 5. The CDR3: CAWSSGTGNYEQYF. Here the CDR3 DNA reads TGTGCCTGGAGTAGCGGGACAGGGAACTACGAGCAGTACTTC.

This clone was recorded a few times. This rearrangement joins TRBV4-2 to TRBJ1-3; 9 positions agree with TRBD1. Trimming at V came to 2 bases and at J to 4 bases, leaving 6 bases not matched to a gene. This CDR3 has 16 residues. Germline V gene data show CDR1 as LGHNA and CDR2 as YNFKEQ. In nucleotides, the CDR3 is TGTGCCAGCAGCCAACCCGGGACAGGGCGAGGAAACACCATATATTTT. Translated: CASSQPGTGRGNTIYF.

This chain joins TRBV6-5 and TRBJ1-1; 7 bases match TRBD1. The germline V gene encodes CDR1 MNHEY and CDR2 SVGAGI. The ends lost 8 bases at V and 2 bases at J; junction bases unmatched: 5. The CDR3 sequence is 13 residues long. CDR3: CASRNRGNTEAFF. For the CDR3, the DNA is TGTGCCAGCCGAAACAGGGGTAACACTGAAGCTTTCTTT.

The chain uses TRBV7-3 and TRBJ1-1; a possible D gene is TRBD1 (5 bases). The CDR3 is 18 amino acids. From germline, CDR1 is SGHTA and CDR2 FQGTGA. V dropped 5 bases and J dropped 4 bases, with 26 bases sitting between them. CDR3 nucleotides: TGTGCCAGCAGCCTCTATGGACCCAAACGGGGGGTTAGCACTGAAGCTTTCTTT. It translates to CASSLYGPKRGVSTEAFF.

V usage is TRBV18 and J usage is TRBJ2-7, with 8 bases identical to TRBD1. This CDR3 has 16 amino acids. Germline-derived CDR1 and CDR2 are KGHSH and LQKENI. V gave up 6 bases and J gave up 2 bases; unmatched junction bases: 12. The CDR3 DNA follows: TGTGCCAGCTCTGGAAGAACAGGGGGGCAAGCCTACGAGCAGTACTTC. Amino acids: CASSGRTGGQAYEQYF.

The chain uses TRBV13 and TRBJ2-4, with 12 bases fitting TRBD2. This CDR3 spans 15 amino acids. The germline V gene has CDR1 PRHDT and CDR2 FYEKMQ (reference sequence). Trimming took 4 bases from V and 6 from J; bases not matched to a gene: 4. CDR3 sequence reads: CASSSGTSGLNIQYF. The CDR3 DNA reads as TGTGCCAGCAGCTCCGGGACTAGCGGGTTAAACATTCAGTACTTC.

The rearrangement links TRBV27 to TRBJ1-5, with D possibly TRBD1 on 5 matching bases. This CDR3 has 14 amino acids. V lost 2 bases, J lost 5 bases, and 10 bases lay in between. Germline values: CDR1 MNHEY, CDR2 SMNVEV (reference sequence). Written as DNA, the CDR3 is TGTGCCAGCAGTTTAAGGGCAGGGTATCAGCCCCAGCATTTT. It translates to CASSLRAGYQPQHF.